This entry lists 21 T cell receptor beta chains sequenced from one sample in a study of blood T cells in healthy people across ages. PCR was performed a second time for about 6 to 12 cycles using a sample-barcoded 5' primer and a J-beta primer mix. TCRdb passed the 5' RACE reads through MiXCR, listing each CDR3 protein once. Altogether fewer than 2,000,000 distinct CDR3 sequences are present, around 40% being singletons, with the ten largest covering around 23%. The sequencing sample was made of blood. The receptor set was obtained from a human donor in good health.

The chain is built from TRBV6-2 or TRBV6-3 and TRBJ1-2; D is unclear. This CDR3 comprises 14 residues. The germline V gene encodes CDR1 MNHEY and CDR2 SVGEGT. V shed 6 bases and J shed 0 bases, with 11 bases lying between them. The chain's CDR3 is CASRMGGTNYGYTF. In nucleotides, the CDR3 is TGTGCCAGCAGAATGGGCGGAACTAACTATGGCTACACCTTC.

This chain uses TRBV20-1 with TRBJ2-1; 8 bases map to TRBD1. In germline, CDR1 is DFQATT, CDR2 SNEGSKA (reference sequence). The CDR3 sequence is 17 residues long. Trimming removed 3 bases from V and 7 bases from J; junction bases left unmatched: 17. The CDR3 sequence is CSASPSSRTGIRNEQFF. The CDR3 DNA follows: TGCAGTGCTAGTCCTAGCTCTAGGACAGGGATAAGAAATGAGCAGTTCTTC.

This clonotype was detected a few times. The chain uses TRBV4-1 and TRBJ1-5; D not resolved. V was clipped by 1 base and J by 0 bases, with 7 bases between them. The CDR3 is 15 residues long. Germline V gene lookup returns CDR1 MGHRA and CDR2 YSYEKL. CDR3 coding DNA: TGCGCCAGCAGCCAAGGATACGTTAGCAATCAGCCCCAGCATTTT. Amino acid sequence: CASSQGYVSNQPQHF.

J is TRBJ2-7 and V is TRBV4-1; 11 positions agree with TRBD2. The ends lost 1 base at V and 7 bases at J; junction bases unmatched: 9. CDR1 and CDR2 (germline): MGHRA, YSYEKL. The length of the CDR3 is 16 residues. This chain's CDR3 is CASSQVPLAGGEEQYF. DNA of the CDR3: TGCGCCAGCAGCCAAGTCCCTCTAGCGGGGGGTGAGGAGCAGTACTTC.

This clonotype was picked up a small number of times. V usage is TRBV7-2 and J usage is TRBJ2-7; D is undetermined. Germline V gene data show CDR1 as SGHTA and CDR2 as FQGNSA. The CDR3 loop spans 13 amino acids. The V end was cut by 1 base, the J end by 5 bases, with 9 bases between. As DNA, the CDR3 is TGTGCCAGCAGCTTAGAAATCCCGGACGAGCAGTACTTC. It encodes CASSLEIPDEQYF.

This clonotype was counted many times. The chain combines TRBV9 with TRBJ1-5; D unresolved. The CDR3 runs to 13 residues. Trimming removed 3 bases from V and 4 bases from J, with 8 bases in between. The germline CDR1 and CDR2 sequences are SGDLS and YYNGEE. DNA for the CDR3: TGTGCCAGCAGCGGGGGTTTAAATCAGCCCCAGCATTTT. It yields the protein CASSGGLNQPQHF. Variable domain in full (rest from reference TRBV9 and TRBJ1-5): DSGVTQTPKHLITATGQRVTLRCSPRSGDLSVYWYQQSLDQGLQFLIQYYNGEERAKGNILERFSAQQFPDLHSELNLSSLELGDSALYFCASSGGLNQPQHFGDGTRLSIL.

This CDR3 is CASSLARGLNQPQHF. For the CDR3, the DNA is TGTGCCAGCAGCTTAGCCCGGGGCTTGAATCAGCCCCAGCATTTT. The chain links TRBV7-2 to TRBJ1-5; the D gene is possibly TRBD1 (5 bases). The CDR3 length is 15 residues. Germline loops: CDR1 SGHTA, CDR2 FQGNSA. V was trimmed by 0 bases and J by 4 bases, leaving 10 bases between them.

The V call is TRBV6-8, the J call TRBJ2-7; the match to TRBD1 covers 8 bases. This CDR3 contains 16 residues. CDR1 is MNHGY, CDR2 SAAAGT, per germline. V gave up 2 bases and J gave up 4 bases; unmatched junction bases: 10. CDR3 sequence reads: CASSYNRRTGQYEQYF. CDR3 bases: TGTGCCAGCAGTTACAATCGGAGGACAGGGCAGTACGAGCAGTACTTC.

This clonotype showed up just a few times. The rearrangement joins TRBV7-2 to TRBJ2-5; 11 bases line up with TRBD1. The J call may be incorrect, as the DNA end agrees better with TRBJ2-7. CDR1 and CDR2 from the germline V gene are SGHTA and FQGNSA. The CDR3 runs to 14 residues. DNA for the CDR3: TGTGCCAGCAGCTTGCGGACAGGGGGCGACGAGCAGTACTTC. Translation gives CASSLRTGGDEQYF.

This clonotype was counted once. J is TRBJ1-1 and V is TRBV5-1; D remains unclear. Trimming pared 9 bases from V and 0 bases from J, leaving 12 bases between. The CDR3 covers 13 residues. CDR1 and CDR2 from the germline V gene are SGHRS and YFSETQ. DNA for the CDR3: TGCGCCACCTCAAAACAGTTGAACACTGAAGCTTTCTTT. It translates to CATSKQLNTEAFF. Supplemented by reference TRBV5-1 and TRBJ1-1, the full variable domain reads KAGVTQTPRYLIKTRGQQVTLSCSPISGHRSVSWYQQTPGQGLQFLFEYFSETQRNKGNFPGRFSGRQFSNSRSEMNVSTLELGDSALYLCATSKQLNTEAFFGQGTRLTVV.

The rearrangement uses TRBV20-1 and TRBJ2-3, with D hard to call. The V and J ends lost 7 bases and 3 bases respectively, with 14 bases between them. Germline lookup yields CDR1 DFQATT and CDR2 SNEGSKA (reference sequence). The CDR3 length is 13 residues. The CDR3 sequence: CSGRHAGTDTQYF. The CDR3 DNA reads TGCAGTGGTCGGCATGCCGGTACAGATACGCAGTATTTT.

Only a few counts were recorded for this clonotype. This chain joins TRBV5-1 and TRBJ2-5; 7 bases are shared with TRBD2. The length of the CDR3 is 17 residues. Looked up from germline, CDR1 is SGHRS and CDR2 is YFSETQ. Losses at the gene ends were 3 bases for V and 4 bases for J; bases not matched to a gene: 15. CDR3 protein: CASSWGTRTSQGETQYF. The CDR3 bases are TGCGCCAGCAGCTGGGGTACAAGGACTAGTCAGGGAGAGACCCAGTACTTC.

Only a few counts were recorded for this clonotype. Here the CDR3 reads CASSYPTDRNYGYTF. DNA of the CDR3: TGTGCCAGCAGTTACCCAACGGACAGGAACTATGGCTACACCTTC. The chain employs TRBV6-6 and TRBJ1-2, with TRBD1 identical over 7 bases. The ends lost 2 bases at V and 2 bases at J; junction bases unmatched: 5. This CDR3 comprises 15 residues. The germline CDR1 and CDR2 sequences are MNHNY and SVGAGI (reference sequence).

The V and J genes are TRBV12-3 or TRBV12-4 and TRBJ2-1; D may be TRBD2 (6 bases). The CDR3 has 12 residues. The germline V and J ends were trimmed by 5 bases and 14 bases, with 16 bases remaining between them. The CDR3 here is CASSPGDFRKFF. The CDR3 coding sequence is TGTGCCAGCAGTCCCGGGGACTTTCGGAAGTTCTTC.

The J gene is TRBJ2-3, the V gene TRBV27; 8 bases line up with TRBD2. The V gene end was trimmed by 1 base and the J gene end by 4 bases; junction bases not matched to a gene: 7. The germline CDR1 and CDR2 sequences are MNHEY and SMNVEV (reference sequence). This CDR3 is 16 amino acids long. The CDR3 region has the DNA TGTGCCAGCAGTTTATTAACTAGCGGACCGTCAGATACGCAGTATTTT. Its protein product is CASSLLTSGPSDTQYF.

This chain links TRBV2 with TRBJ2-7; 7 bases align to TRBD1. The CDR3 covers 13 residues. V shed 7 bases, J shed 5 bases, and the junction held 8 bases outside the gene matches. Germline-derived CDR1 and CDR2 are SNHLY and FYNNEI. CDR3 loop: CASMDRRQDEQYF. CDR3 coding DNA: TGTGCCAGCATGGACAGGCGTCAGGACGAGCAGTACTTC.

The sample holds a few counts of this clonotype. The chain is built from TRBV4-3 and TRBJ2-7, with D tentatively TRBD1 (6 bases). The CDR3 loop spans 15 amino acids. Trimming removed 2 bases at V and 4 bases at J, with 15 bases between. Germline CDR1 and CDR2: LGHNA and YSLEER. The CDR3 DNA is TGCGCCAGCAGCCAAACGAGCTGGGGGCCTTACGAGCAGTACTTC. It encodes CASSQTSWGPYEQYF.

The gene calls are TRBV6-5 and TRBJ1-2; 9 nucleotides line up with TRBD1. The CDR3 has 12 residues. Germline-derived CDR1 and CDR2 are MNHEY and SVGAGI. Trimming took 6 bases from V and 11 from J; bases not matched to a gene: 7. CDR3 nucleotide sequence: TGTGCCAGCAGCGACAGGGGGGAGAAGTACACCTTC. Translating it yields CASSDRGEKYTF.

The J gene is TRBJ1-6, the V gene TRBV6-2 or TRBV6-3, with a weak D call TRBD1 (6 bases). The CDR3 contains 16 residues. Trimming left V 6 bases short and J 2 bases short, with 14 bases between. CDR1 is MNHEY, CDR2 SVGEGT, per germline. The CDR3 spells CASRRYREPYNSPLHF. Here the CDR3 DNA reads TGTGCCAGCAGACGATACAGGGAGCCCTATAATTCACCCCTCCACTTT.

The chain employs TRBV10-3 and TRBJ2-1, with a possible D match to TRBD2 (5 bases). V was clipped by 3 bases and J by 4 bases, with 16 bases between them. CDR3 size: 16 residues. Germline V gene sequence: CDR1 ENHRY, CDR2 SYGVKD. The CDR3 loop is CAISDSGISDYNEQFF. The CDR3 region has the DNA TGTGCCATCAGTGATAGTGGGATTAGCGATTACAATGAGCAGTTCTTC.

The rearrangement uses TRBV20-1 and TRBJ2-1; the match to TRBD2 covers 9 bases. The CDR3 length is 15 residues. CDR1 is DFQATT and CDR2 is SNEGSKA in the germline V gene (reference sequence). Unmatched junction bases numbered 14, after V lost 5 bases and J lost 9 bases. The CDR3 reads CSAETSWRGGSEQFF. The CDR3 coding sequence is TGCAGTGCTGAGACGTCCTGGCGGGGGGGTAGTGAGCAGTTCTTC.